This T cell receptor (beta chain) was captured by sequencing in a study of blood T cells in healthy people across ages. General study results and limits: Comparison with aged donors showed that long-lived donors had more naive CD4+ cells and higher diversity. Roughly linearly, TCR beta diversity per million T cells fell as age increased. Conclusively comparing naive with antigen-experienced cells was impossible with unsorted PBMCs.

A note on this clonotype: The antigen remains undetermined.

A second PCR of 7 to 11 cycles used a sample-barcoded 5' primer and a J-beta primer mix. Each TCR beta cDNA got a 12-nucleotide random molecular identifier. TCRdb processed the 5' RACE reads anew with MiXCR; each CDR3 protein has one entry. The repertoire consists of some 710,000 distinct CDR3 sequences, with more than 35% occurring once and the leading ten covering 15% to 20%. This clonotype was obtained from a man aged 80 or over in good health. Sequenced input: blood.

This CDR3 is CASSESAPGGTQYF. The CDR3 DNA is TGCGCCAGCAGTGAGAGCGCCCCCGGCGGGACCCAGTACTTC. This sequence joins TRBV10-1 and TRBJ2-7; no reliable D call. The J call is in doubt because the DNA end fits TRBJ2-5 better. Germline loops: CDR1 WNHNN, CDR2 SYGVQD (reference sequence). The CDR3 spans 14 residues.